These 8 T cell receptor beta chains originate from one sample sequenced in a study of blood T cell repertoires in COVID-19. TCRdb keeps only in-frame clones here, not all; method: immunoSEQ multiplex PCR. Altogether some 64,000 clones are present, 88% being singletons, with the ten largest covering approximately 3.4%. Sample: peripheral blood. All receptors come from a man aged 45 to 65 with active COVID-19.

The chain couples TRBV19 to TRBJ2-4; maybe TRBD1 (6 bases). Trimming shortened V by 8 bases and J by 3 bases, and 14 bases separated the two germline ends. In germline, CDR1 is LNHDA, CDR2 SQIVND (reference sequence). The CDR3 spans 14 residues. CDR3 residues: CASASGTSKNIQYF. CDR3 DNA: TGTGCCAGTGCATCGGGGACAAGCAAAAACATTCAGTACTTC.

This rearrangement joins TRBV6-6 to TRBJ2-2; 14 bases are a match to TRBD2. The V gene end was trimmed by 6 bases and the J gene end by 6 bases; junction bases not matched to a gene: 6. CDR3 size: 16 residues. Germline V gene sequence: CDR1 MNHNY, CDR2 SVGAGI (reference sequence). The CDR3 region is CASSSGLAGGSGELFF. For the CDR3, the DNA is TGTGCCAGCAGCTCCGGACTAGCGGGGGGATCCGGGGAGCTGTTTTTT.

The chain couples TRBV5-1 to TRBJ2-7; possible D gene TRBD1, 6 bases. This CDR3 has 15 amino acids. Between the trimmed V and J ends, which lost 0 bases and 3 bases, there was a span of 13 bases. The V gene's germline CDR1 is SGHRS and CDR2 YFSETQ. The CDR3 DNA reads as TGCGCCAGCAGCTTGGGGGACACCTGGGTCTACGAGCAGTACTTC. This sequence encodes CASSLGDTWVYEQYF.

This chain links TRBV5-1 with TRBJ2-2; 12 positions agree with TRBD2. Germline V lookup: CDR1 SGHRS, CDR2 YFSETQ. The ends lost 6 bases at V and 7 bases at J; junction bases unmatched: 19. The CDR3 totals 19 residues. This CDR3 is CASNPTSGLAGGHFGELFF. The CDR3 coding sequence is TGCGCCAGCAACCCCACCTCCGGCCTAGCGGGGGGGCATTTCGGGGAGCTGTTTTTT.

This CDR3 is CASGNSNQPQHF. The CDR3 region has the DNA TGTGCCAGTGGCAATAGCAATCAGCCCCAGCATTTT. The J gene is TRBJ1-5, the V gene TRBV19; D gene ambiguous. The CDR3 length is 12 residues. V was cut by 8 bases and J by 0 bases, with 5 bases left in between. CDR1 LNHDA and CDR2 SQIVND come from the germline V gene (reference sequence).

This clone was observed a few times. The chain is built from TRBV3-1 (or the pseudogene TRBV3-2) and TRBJ2-3, with TRBD2 as a possible D gene (6 bases). The CDR3 is made up of 15 amino acids. Germline CDR1 is LGHDT and CDR2 is YNNKEL (reference sequence). V was shortened by 5 bases and J by 2 bases, with 14 bases between the two germline ends. Here the CDR3 reads CASSALGTVTDTQYF. The CDR3 region has the DNA TGTGCCAGCAGCGCGCTCGGGACTGTCACAGATACGCAGTATTTT.

The V and J genes are TRBV6-5 and TRBJ1-3; D is perhaps TRBD1 (5 bases). V lost 6 bases and J lost 0, with 12 bases in between. The CDR3 totals 15 residues. The germline V gene has CDR1 MNHEY and CDR2 SVGAGI. The CDR3 bases are TGTGCCAGCAGCCGGGGGAGGGCCTCTGGAAACACCATATATTTT. Translating it yields CASSRGRASGNTIYF.

The chain is built from TRBV2 and TRBJ1-2; 9 positions match TRBD1. Germline V lookup: CDR1 SNHLY, CDR2 FYNNEI. The CDR3 is 16 amino acids. The V and J ends lost 6 bases and 7 bases, in that order; junction bases with no gene match: 15. This CDR3 reads CASSPFRTGEKGGYTF. CDR3 nucleotide sequence: TGTGCCAGCAGCCCTTTTAGGACAGGGGAAAAAGGTGGCTACACCTTC.